This T cell receptor beta chain was obtained from a study of OX40 agonist ivuxolimab in advanced cancers. Notes on the study in general: On average, CD8+ T cells showed a greater number of expanded clones than CD4+. Partial responders receiving 0.1-3.0 mg/kg showed among the lowest clonal expansion. Both CD4+ and CD8+ T cell populations in blood had undergone clonal expansion by week 6 at 0.1 to 3.0 mg/kg.

Concerning this clone itself: Its cognate antigen is unknown.

V gave up 0 bases and J gave up 2 bases; unmatched junction bases: 5. The CDR3 is 17 residues long. In germline, CDR1 is MGHRA, CDR2 YSYEKL. Produced via immunoSEQ multiplex PCR; TCRdb's table is partial and in-frame only. The sample has some 35,000 clones, approximately 80% seen once. The clonotype originates from an adult with an advanced solid tumor such as melanoma, head and neck, liver or kidney cancer. The V and J genes are TRBV4-1 and TRBJ2-4; 9 bases line up with TRBD2. Sequenced here: CD4+ or CD8+ T cells sorted from blood, sampled in a trial of the OX40 agonist ivuxolimab. CDR3 protein: CASSQDRAGGTKNIQYF. The CDR3 DNA follows: TGCGCCAGCAGCCAAGATCGGGCGGGAGGGACCAAAAACATTCAGTACTTC.